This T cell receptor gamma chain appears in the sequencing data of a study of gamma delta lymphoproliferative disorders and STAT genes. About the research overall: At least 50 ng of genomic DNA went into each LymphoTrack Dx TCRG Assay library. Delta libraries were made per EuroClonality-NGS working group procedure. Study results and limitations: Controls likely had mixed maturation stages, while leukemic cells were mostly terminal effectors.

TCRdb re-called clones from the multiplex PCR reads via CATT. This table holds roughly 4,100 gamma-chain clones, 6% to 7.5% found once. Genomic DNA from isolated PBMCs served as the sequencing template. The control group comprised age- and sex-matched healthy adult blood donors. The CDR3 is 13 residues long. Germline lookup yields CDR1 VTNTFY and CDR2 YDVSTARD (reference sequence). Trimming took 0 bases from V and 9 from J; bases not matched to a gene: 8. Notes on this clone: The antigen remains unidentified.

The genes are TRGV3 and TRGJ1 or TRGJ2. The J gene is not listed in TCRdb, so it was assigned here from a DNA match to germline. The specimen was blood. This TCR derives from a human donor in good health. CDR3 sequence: CATWDRQNFKKLF. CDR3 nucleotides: TGTGCCACCTGGGACAGGCAGAATTTTAAGAAACTCTTT.